A single sample gave rise to the 15 T cell receptor beta chains below, sequenced in a study of technical replicates of blood from a few donors. The data were produced by immunoSEQ multiplex PCR, yet TCRdb's version contains in-frame clones alone and is incomplete. This sample yields fewer than 80,000 clones, of which roughly 90% are seen a single time; around 4.8% belongs to the top ten. The specimen was PBMCs. Receptor source: a human donor in good health. Some clones in this sample may be carry-over from other donors' samples.

This chain connects TRBV5-1 to TRBJ2-7, with no clear D. The ends were cut back, 4 bases at V and 0 bases at J, with 11 bases in the middle. The CDR3 spans 14 residues. Germline lookup yields CDR1 SGHRS and CDR2 YFSETQ. The CDR3 here is CASSLSGSSYEQYF. Written as DNA, the CDR3 is TGCGCCAGCAGCCTGTCCGGTAGCTCCTACGAGCAGTACTTC.

The chain joins TRBV4-3 to TRBJ2-7; 7 positions match TRBD1. CDR3 size: 15 residues. From germline, CDR1 is LGHNA and CDR2 YSLEER. V lost 0 bases to trimming and J lost 2 bases; unmatched junction nucleotides: 4. In DNA form, the CDR3 reads TGCGCCAGCAGCCAAGATCGGGGACAGACCTACGAGCAGTACTTC. Protein: CASSQDRGQTYEQYF.

The genes are TRBV27 and TRBJ2-7, with TRBD2 identical over 16 bases. J was trimmed by 6 bases and V by 6 bases; bases with no gene match: 8. This CDR3 spans 16 amino acids. Germline assignment: CDR1 MNHEY and CDR2 SMNVEV (reference sequence). CDR3 sequence (DNA): TGTGCCAGCAGACCAGGGACTAGCGGGAGGGCCATCGAGCAGTACTTC. Amino acid sequence: CASRPGTSGRAIEQYF.

The chain combines TRBV18 with TRBJ1-1, with unresolved D. The V gene lost 4 bases and the J gene lost 6 bases, with 15 bases spanning the gap. Looked up from germline, CDR1 is KGHSH and CDR2 is LQKENI. CDR3 length equals 14 residues. CDR3 in amino acids: CASSRSTPPAEAFF. The CDR3 nucleotides are TGTGCCAGCTCACGGTCAACTCCCCCGGCTGAAGCTTTCTTT.

The chain joins TRBV5-8 to TRBJ2-5; TRBD2 matches at 10 bases. V dropped 5 bases and J dropped 5; count of bases not matched to a gene: 15. This CDR3 spans 17 amino acids. The germline V gene has CDR1 SGHTS and CDR2 YDEGEE. CDR3 sequence: CASSAGLAYMKQETQYF. CDR3 sequence (DNA): TGTGCCAGCAGTGCGGGACTAGCGTATATGAAGCAGGAGACCCAGTACTTC.

V and J are TRBV30 and TRBJ1-6, with D unclear. Germline CDR1 GTSNPN, CDR2 SVGIG (reference sequence). V lost 5 bases, J lost 10 bases, and 15 bases lay in between. This CDR3 has 13 amino acids. The CDR3 loop reads CAWAGMIRSPLHF. The CDR3 nucleotides are TGTGCCTGGGCCGGGATGATAAGGTCACCCCTCCACTTT.

V usage is TRBV27 and J usage is TRBJ1-5; TRBD1 matches at 8 bases. Per the germline V gene, CDR1 is MNHEY and CDR2 is SMNVEV (reference sequence). The J segment lost 5 bases and the V segment lost 10 bases, leaving 13 bases of the junction unmatched. CDR3 length equals 15 residues. The CDR3 protein is CAIQGQALGDQPQHF. The CDR3 nucleotides are TGTGCCATCCAGGGACAGGCCCTCGGGGATCAGCCCCAGCATTTT.

This sequence joins TRBV5-4 and TRBJ2-3; tentatively, D is TRBD2 (5 bases). V lost 1 base and J lost 4, with 13 bases in between. The germline V gene encodes CDR1 SGHNT and CDR2 YYREEE (reference sequence). CDR3 length: 15 residues. The CDR3, as DNA: TGTGCCAGCAGCTTGATCGGGGAGATGTCAGATACGCAGTATTTT. It yields the protein CASSLIGEMSDTQYF.

V usage is TRBV2 and J usage is TRBJ1-4; no reliable D call. The CDR3 length is 15 residues. V was shortened by 1 base and J by 4 bases, with 10 bases between the two germline ends. CDR1 is SNHLY and CDR2 is FYNNEI in the germline V gene. CDR3 DNA: TGTGCCAGCAGTGAAGGGGGAGGGTATAATGAAAAACTGTTTTTT. Its translation: CASSEGGGYNEKLFF. The whole variable domain, remainder taken from reference TRBV2 and TRBJ1-4, is EPEVTQTPSHQVTQMGQEVILRCVPISNHLYFYWYRQILGQKVEFLVSFYNNEISEKSEIFDDQFSVERPDGSNFTLKIRSTKLEDSAMYFCASSEGGGYNEKLFFGSGTQLSVL.

The rearrangement joins TRBV5-1 to TRBJ2-2; 11 nucleotides line up with TRBD2. This CDR3 comprises 16 residues. V lost 3 bases, J lost 2 bases, and 3 bases stayed unmatched. From germline, CDR1 is SGHRS and CDR2 YFSETQ. The DNA of the CDR3 is TGCGCCAGCAGCTCACTAGCGGGGGATAACACCGGGGAGCTGTTTTTT. Protein product: CASSSLAGDNTGELFF. Using reference TRBV5-1 and TRBJ2-2 for the parts outside the CDR3, the full variable domain is KAGVTQTPRYLIKTRGQQVTLSCSPISGHRSVSWYQQTPGQGLQFLFEYFSETQRNKGNFPGRFSGRQFSNSRSEMNVSTLELGDSALYLCASSSLAGDNTGELFFGEGSRLTVL.

The chain uses TRBV15 and TRBJ2-1; 9 nucleotides line up with TRBD2. Germline V gene lookup returns CDR1 LNHNV and CDR2 YYDKDF (reference sequence). V shed 0 bases and J 6 bases; nucleotides not matched to a gene: 12. CDR3 length equals 18 residues. The chain's CDR3 is CATSRDLAPGLARNEQFF. The CDR3 DNA sequence: TGTGCCACCAGCAGAGATCTAGCCCCGGGACTAGCCCGCAATGAGCAGTTCTTC.

V gene TRBV5-1 combines with J gene TRBJ2-7, with D perhaps matching TRBD1 (7 bases). This CDR3 region has 17 residues. Trimming took 0 bases from V and 0 from J, leaving 16 bases between them. Per germline, CDR1 SGHRS and CDR2 YFSETQ. CDR3 nucleotide sequence: TGCGCCAGCAGCTTGGGGACTACAGGGGCCACCTCCTACGAGCAGTACTTC. Amino acids: CASSLGTTGATSYEQYF.

The V and J genes are TRBV4-1 and TRBJ1-2; 7 bases fit TRBD1. The V gene's germline CDR1 is MGHRA and CDR2 YSYEKL. The junction had 5 bases not matched to a gene; V was cut back by 0 bases and J by 4 bases. The CDR3 is 15 amino acids. CDR3 amino acids: CASSQEQGLAYGYTF. The CDR3 nucleotides read TGCGCCAGCAGCCAAGAACAGGGGTTGGCCTATGGCTACACCTTC.

This chain connects TRBV5-8 to TRBJ2-1; no clear D. Per the germline V gene, CDR1 is SGHTS and CDR2 is YDEGEE. V lost 4 bases and J lost 4, with 15 bases in between. The CDR3 contains 15 residues. This CDR3 is CASSPPSAGYNEQFF. The CDR3 DNA is TGTGCCAGCAGCCCTCCCAGCGCTGGGTACAATGAGCAGTTCTTC. The entire variable domain, with the rest obtained from reference TRBV5-8 and TRBJ2-1, is as follows: EAGVTQSPTHLIKTRGQQATLRCSPISGHTSVYWYQQALGLGLQFLLWYDEGEERNRGNFPPRFSGRQFPNYSSELNVNALELEDSALYLCASSPPSAGYNEQFFGPGTRLTVL.

This rearrangement joins TRBV4-3 to TRBJ1-1; 9 bases fit TRBD1. The CDR3 has 14 residues. The germline CDR1 and CDR2 sequences are LGHNA and YSLEER. Unmatched junction bases numbered 4, after V lost 2 bases and J lost 6 bases. CDR3 DNA: TGCGCCAGCAGCCAAACAGGGGGCTTTTCTGAAGCTTTCTTT. Its translation: CASSQTGGFSEAFF.